The 3 T cell receptor beta chains reported below all come from one sample, sequenced in a study of cytomegalovirus exposure and HLA in healthy donors. Primers for the PCR totalled 60 Vbeta and 13 Jbeta. The data were produced by immunoSEQ multiplex PCR, yet TCRdb's version contains in-frame clones alone and is incomplete. This table has 150,000 to 200,000 clones, about 80% appearing once. The sequenced material came from PBMCs. The receptors stem from a middle-aged woman in good health and CMV-seronegative.

V is TRBV19 and J is TRBJ1-1; D is perhaps TRBD1 (6 bases). CDR1 is LNHDA and CDR2 is SQIVND in the germline V gene (reference sequence). The germline V and J ends were trimmed by 4 bases and 0 bases, with 15 bases remaining between them. The CDR3 totals 16 residues. The CDR3 sequence: CASSTFADSMNTEAFF. The CDR3 coding sequence is TGTGCCAGTAGTACCTTTGCGGACAGCATGAACACTGAAGCTTTCTTT.

The gene calls are TRBV30 and TRBJ2-6; TRBD1 agrees at 7 bases. J lost 4 bases, V lost 6 bases, and 6 bases had no gene match. The CDR3 extends over 14 amino acids. Germline CDR1 is GTSNPN and CDR2 is SVGIG (reference sequence). The CDR3 reads CACRQGAGANVLTF. In nucleotides, the CDR3 is TGTGCCTGCCGACAGGGCGCAGGGGCCAACGTCCTGACTTTC.

Note on this clone: In the same sample, other DNA sequences code for this CDR3. This chain connects TRBV20-1 to TRBJ1-1; D ambiguous. This CDR3 has 11 amino acids. V lost 4 bases and J lost 0, with 3 bases in between. Germline values: CDR1 DFQATT, CDR2 SNEGSKA (reference sequence). In DNA, the CDR3 is TGCAGTGCTACTATGAACACTGAAGCTTTCTTT. It yields the protein CSATMNTEAFF.